This entry lists 31 T cell receptor beta chains sequenced from one sample in a study of CD8 T cells in Susac syndrome. With random hexamers, reverse transcription was performed on 0.5 to 1 ug of RNA. One entry per CDR3 protein, called by TCRdb with MiXCR from the immunoSEQ multiplex PCR reads. Among some 150,000 distinct CDR3 sequences listed, nearly 97% were seen once. The sequenced sample was CD8+ T cells from PBMCs. The receptor source for this set is a human donor with multiple sclerosis.

The CDR3 region has the DNA TGTGCCAGCAGCCCAGAACGACGGGACCGGGCCATATATTTT. Translated, it gives CASSPERRDRAIYF. This chain joins TRBV7-9 and TRBJ1-3, with D tentatively TRBD1 (5 bases). V lost 5 bases to trimming and J lost 11 bases, with 19 bases between them. CDR1 and CDR2 from the germline V gene are SEHNR and FQNEAQ (reference sequence). The CDR3 is 14 residues long. Drawing the rest from reference TRBV7-9 and TRBJ1-3, the complete variable domain is DTGVSQNPRHKITKRGQNVTFRCDPISEHNRLYWYRQTLGQGPEFLTYFQNEAQLEKSRLLSDRFSAERPKGSFSTLEIQRTEQGDSAMYLCASSPERRDRAIYFGEGSWLTVV.

This clonotype showed up just once. This sequence joins TRBV6-5 and TRBJ1-1, with 8 bases lining up with TRBD1. Germline CDR1 reads MNHEY; CDR2 reads SVGAGI. CDR3 length: 14 amino acids. J was trimmed by 4 bases and V by 6 bases; bases with no gene match: 7. In nucleotides, the CDR3 is TGTGCCAGCAGAAACGACAGGGGTGGCACTGAAGCTTTCTTT. It yields the protein CASRNDRGGTEAFF.

The CDR3 here is CASSETPGLGADTQYF. CDR3 bases: TGTGCCAGCAGCGAGACCCCGGGGTTGGGTGCAGATACGCAGTATTTT. J is TRBJ2-3 and V is TRBV9; possibly TRBD2 for D (5 bases). This CDR3 has 16 amino acids. V lost 3 bases to trimming and J lost 4 bases, with 18 bases between them. The germline CDR1 and CDR2 sequences are SGDLS and YYNGEE.

The chain carries TRBV29-1 and TRBJ2-1, with D perhaps assigned TRBD1 or TRBD2 (5 bases each). Germline V CDR1 and CDR2: SQVTM, ANQGSEA. Trimming stripped 2 bases from V and 0 bases from J, with 8 bases between. This CDR3 comprises 14 residues. The chain's CDR3 is CSVEYGASYNEQFF. CDR3 nucleotides: TGCAGCGTTGAATACGGGGCCTCCTACAATGAGCAGTTCTTC.

V gene TRBV7-9 combines with J gene TRBJ2-2; D call uncertain. Germline V gene data show CDR1 as SEHNR and CDR2 as FQNEAQ (reference sequence). The length of the CDR3 is 14 residues. V was clipped by 5 bases and J by 3 bases, with 10 bases between them. In nucleotides, the CDR3 is TGTGCCAGCAGCCACCCAAGGGACACCGGGGAGCTGTTTTTT. Its protein product is CASSHPRDTGELFF.

V gene TRBV27 combines with J gene TRBJ2-2; D not certain. The CDR3 has 14 residues. Trimming pared 4 bases from V and 3 bases from J, leaving 9 bases between. Germline V CDR1 and CDR2: MNHEY, SMNVEV (reference sequence). CDR3 nucleotides: TGTGCCAGCAGTTCGAACTCCTACACCGGGGAGCTGTTTTTT. As protein: CASSSNSYTGELFF.

This chain uses TRBV10-3 with TRBJ2-5, with 9 bases that match TRBD2. The germline gives CDR1 ENHRY, CDR2 SYGVKD. The CDR3 covers 15 residues. V lost 2 bases to trimming and J lost 1 base; unmatched junction nucleotides: 2. DNA of the CDR3: TGTGCCATCAGTGAGGGGACTAGCCTCCAAGAGACCCAGTACTTC. Its translation: CAISEGTSLQETQYF.

This clonotype showed up just a few times. The genes are TRBV27 and TRBJ1-1, with D hard to call. CDR1 is MNHEY, CDR2 SMNVEV, per germline (reference sequence). The CDR3 is made up of 13 amino acids. The V and J ends lost 6 bases and 0 bases respectively, with 8 bases between them. In nucleotides, the CDR3 is TGTGCCAGCAGCTCCGCCCTGAACACTGAAGCTTTCTTT. Translating it yields CASSSALNTEAFF.

The chain combines TRBV11-2 with TRBJ1-5, with D maybe TRBD1 (5 bases). The CDR3 extends over 16 amino acids. The V end lost 1 base, the J end lost 1 base, and 11 bases lay between the germline ends. The germline V gene encodes CDR1 SGHAT and CDR2 FQNNGV. CDR3 DNA: TGTGCCAGCAGCTTAGGACGCAGGGAGAGCAATCAGCCCCAGCATTTT. Protein sequence: CASSLGRRESNQPQHF.

The chain has TRBV3-1 and TRBJ2-1, with TRBD2 matching 9 bases. Germline lookup yields CDR1 LGHDT and CDR2 YNNKEL (reference sequence). The CDR3 is 17 amino acids. With V trimmed by 0 bases and J by 2 bases, 5 bases remained unmatched. The CDR3 sequence is CASSQDLAGGPYNEQFF. The CDR3, as DNA: TGTGCCAGCAGCCAAGATCTGGCGGGGGGGCCCTACAATGAGCAGTTCTTC.

The V call is TRBV4-1, the J call TRBJ1-5; possible D gene TRBD1, 5 bases. Germline CDR1 MGHRA, CDR2 YSYEKL. The V gene lost 0 bases and the J gene lost 7 bases, with 10 bases spanning the gap. This CDR3 comprises 14 residues. The CDR3: CASSQEGAEQPQHF. The CDR3 bases are TGCGCCAGCAGCCAAGAAGGGGCAGAACAGCCCCAGCATTTT.

The chain has TRBV3-1 and TRBJ2-2, with a weak D call TRBD1 (6 bases). CDR3 length equals 14 residues. CDR1 is LGHDT, CDR2 YNNKEL, per germline (reference sequence). Trimming removed 1 base at V and 3 bases at J, with 6 bases between. CDR3 residues: CASSQAGDTGELFF. The CDR3 bases are TGTGCCAGCAGCCAAGCAGGGGACACCGGGGAGCTGTTTTTT.

This chain's CDR3 is CSVEGPKGKNIQYF. The CDR3 region has the DNA TGCAGCGTTGAGGGCCCGAAGGGCAAAAACATTCAGTACTTC. V and J are TRBV29-1 and TRBJ2-4; D not resolved. Trimming left V 3 bases short and J 3 bases short, with 12 bases between. CDR1 and CDR2 from the germline V gene are SQVTM and ANQGSEA. The length of the CDR3 is 14 residues.

The rearrangement joins TRBV2 to TRBJ2-6, with D perhaps TRBD2 (6 bases). The germline V gene encodes CDR1 SNHLY and CDR2 FYNNEI. The V end lost 4 bases, the J end lost 3 bases, and 10 bases lay between the germline ends. The CDR3 length is 15 residues. The CDR3 DNA reads as TGTGCCAGCAGTGTTACTAGCCGTGGGGCCAACGTCCTGACTTTC. Translation: CASSVTSRGANVLTF.

This clonotype was recorded once. The DNA of the CDR3 is TGTGCCAGCTCACCATTGGACAGGGTCAATGAGCAGTTCTTC. This codes for CASSPLDRVNEQFF. The chain has TRBV18 and TRBJ2-1; TRBD1 aligns across 8 bases. V lost 2 bases, J lost 6 bases, and 3 bases stayed unmatched. Germline loops: CDR1 KGHSH, CDR2 LQKENI. The CDR3 is made up of 14 amino acids.

The CDR3 nucleotides are TGTGCCAGCAGTGATTCGGACAGAGAGAACTACGAGCAGTACTTC. Protein product: CASSDSDRENYEQYF. The chain uses TRBV25-1 and TRBJ2-7, with a tentative D call TRBD1 (6 bases). V lost 3 bases to trimming and J lost 3 bases, with 15 bases between them. CDR1 is MGHDK and CDR2 is SYGVNS in the germline V gene. This CDR3 is 15 amino acids long.

The chain has TRBV29-1 and TRBJ2-1; D call uncertain. The V end was cut by 6 bases, the J end by 8 bases, with 8 bases between. The CDR3 totals 10 residues. Germline assignment: CDR1 SQVTM and CDR2 ANQGSEA. CDR3 nucleotide sequence: TGCAGCGTGGGTCACGATGAGCAGTTCTTC. Its translation is CSVGHDEQFF.

This sequence joins TRBV6-5 and TRBJ1-5; D unclear. The CDR3 length is 15 residues. Per the germline V gene, CDR1 is MNHEY and CDR2 is SVGAGI. The V end lost 2 bases, the J end lost 3 bases, and 11 bases lay between the germline ends. CDR3 in amino acids: CASSYSRANNQPQHF. CDR3 nucleotide sequence: TGTGCCAGCAGTTACAGTAGAGCCAACAATCAGCCCCAGCATTTT.

The V gene is TRBV5-6, the J gene TRBJ2-1; D gene unclear. This CDR3 is built from 11 residues. Germline assignment: CDR1 SGHDT and CDR2 YYEEEE. Trimming stripped 0 bases from V and 8 bases from J, with 3 bases between. The CDR3 nucleotides read TGTGCCAGCAGCTTGGGGCATGAGCAGTTCTTC. Its translation is CASSLGHEQFF.

This chain's CDR3 is CSARDLAGANTGELFF. The DNA for the CDR3 is TGCAGTGCTAGGGACCTAGCGGGGGCGAACACCGGGGAGCTGTTTTTT. The gene calls are TRBV20-1 and TRBJ2-2; 10 bases line up with TRBD2. V lost 3 bases, J lost 0 bases, and 4 bases stayed unmatched. CDR1 is DFQATT and CDR2 is SNEGSKA in the germline V gene (reference sequence). The CDR3 sequence is 16 residues long.

This sequence joins TRBV9 and TRBJ2-3; D perhaps matches TRBD2 (6 bases). Germline values: CDR1 SGDLS, CDR2 YYNGEE. The CDR3 length is 15 residues. Trimming pared 2 bases from V and 1 base from J, leaving 11 bases between. As DNA, the CDR3 is TGTGCCAGCAGCGTCCGGGACTGGGGCACAGATACGCAGTATTTT. Its protein is CASSVRDWGTDTQYF. The whole variable domain, remainder taken from reference TRBV9 and TRBJ2-3, is DSGVTQTPKHLITATGQRVTLRCSPRSGDLSVYWYQQSLDQGLQFLIQYYNGEERAKGNILERFSAQQFPDLHSELNLSSLELGDSALYFCASSVRDWGTDTQYFGPGTRLTVL.

The V and J genes are TRBV27 and TRBJ1-1; D is possibly TRBD1 (6 bases). V lost 5 bases to trimming and J lost 1 base, with 11 bases between them. This CDR3 comprises 14 residues. CDR1 and CDR2 (germline): MNHEY, SMNVEV (reference sequence). In DNA form, the CDR3 reads TGTGCCAGCAGTCATGGGGGGGCGAACACTGAAGCTTTCTTT. It encodes CASSHGGANTEAFF.

The chain uses TRBV30 and TRBJ2-3, with D possibly matching TRBD2 (5 bases). This CDR3 is 13 amino acids long. Per germline, CDR1 GTSNPN and CDR2 SVGIG (reference sequence). Trimming left V 4 bases short and J 4 bases short, with 12 bases between. CDR3 protein: CAWTQGSPDTQYF. The CDR3 coding sequence is TGTGCCTGGACCCAAGGGAGTCCAGATACGCAGTATTTT. The full variable domain, with the rest looked up from reference TRBV30 and TRBJ2-3, is SQTIHQWPATLVQPVGSPLSLECTVEGTSNPNLYWYRQAAGRGLQLLFYSVGIGQISSEVPQNLSASRPQDRQFILSSKKLLLSDSGFYLCAWTQGSPDTQYFGPGTRLTVL.

This chain uses TRBV27 with TRBJ2-1; 9 bases align to TRBD2. Trimming cost V 6 bases and J 3 bases; bases outside gene matches: 6. The CDR3 runs to 15 residues. The V gene's germline CDR1 is MNHEY and CDR2 SMNVEV (reference sequence). CDR3 sequence (DNA): TGTGCCAGCAGGCCGGGACTAGCATACTACAATGAGCAGTTCTTC. It yields the protein CASRPGLAYYNEQFF.

This rearrangement joins TRBV9 to TRBJ1-2; D uncertain. V was shortened by 1 base and J by 0 bases, with 10 bases between the two germline ends. Germline CDR1 is SGDLS and CDR2 is YYNGEE. The CDR3 length is 15 residues. In nucleotides, the CDR3 is TGTGCCAGCAGCGTAATAACAACATCTAACTATGGCTACACCTTC. The encoded protein is CASSVITTSNYGYTF.

This clonotype was seen a handful of times. The rearrangement uses TRBV27 and TRBJ2-7; TRBD1 agrees at 7 bases. The CDR3 spans 13 residues. V lost 6 bases to trimming and J lost 3 bases; unmatched junction nucleotides: 5. Germline V gives CDR1 MNHEY, CDR2 SMNVEV (reference sequence). CDR3 amino acids: CASSQGVLYEQYF. Here the CDR3 DNA reads TGTGCCAGCAGCCAGGGGGTCCTCTACGAGCAGTACTTC.

V usage is TRBV7-3 and J usage is TRBJ2-5; 11 bases match TRBD2. Germline V gives CDR1 SGHTA, CDR2 FQGTGA. V shed 4 bases, J shed 3 bases, and the junction held 4 bases outside the gene matches. This CDR3 region has 15 residues. CDR3 in amino acids: CASSYGTSGEETQYF. In DNA form, the CDR3 reads TGTGCCAGCAGCTATGGGACTAGCGGCGAAGAGACCCAGTACTTC.

The J gene is TRBJ1-3, the V gene TRBV30; D unclear. In germline, CDR1 is GTSNPN, CDR2 SVGIG (reference sequence). The CDR3 covers 16 residues. V was cut by 4 bases and J by 0 bases, with 16 bases left in between. The CDR3 region has the DNA TGTGCCTGGACTCCGGGCCCTTCTCCCTCTGGAAACACCATATATTTT. It encodes CAWTPGPSPSGNTIYF.

The J gene is TRBJ1-1, the V gene TRBV5-1; 7 bases are a match to TRBD1. The CDR3 is made up of 15 amino acids. The V gene's germline CDR1 is SGHRS and CDR2 YFSETQ. Trimming cost V 4 bases and J 1 base; bases outside gene matches: 7. The CDR3, as DNA: TGCGCCAGCAGCCCCTACAGGGGAGGGAACACTGAAGCTTTCTTT. Translating it yields CASSPYRGGNTEAFF.

DNA for the CDR3: TGTGCCAGCAGCTTACTCCCCGTTAGACTAGTCCCAGATACGCAGTATTTT. Its protein is CASSLLPVRLVPDTQYF. The chain joins TRBV7-6 to TRBJ2-3; D possibly corresponds to TRBD2 (6 bases). This CDR3 has 17 residues. Germline-derived CDR1 and CDR2 are SGHVS and FNYEAQ. The V gene lost 2 bases and the J gene lost 4 bases, with 19 bases spanning the gap. Combining the CDR3 with reference TRBV7-6 and TRBJ2-3 gives the whole variable domain GAGVSQSPRYKVTKRGQDVALRCDPISGHVSLYWYRQALGQGPEFLTYFNYEAQQDKSGLPNDRFSAERPEGSISTLTIQRTEQRDSAMYRCASSLLPVRLVPDTQYFGPGTRLTVL.

This CDR3 reads CASSVGGDTEAFF. The CDR3 DNA reads as TGTGCCAGCAGCGTAGGGGGCGATACTGAAGCTTTCTTT. The chain is built from TRBV9 and TRBJ1-1; a possible D gene is TRBD1 (5 bases). CDR3 length: 13 amino acids. Trimming left V 0 bases short and J 5 bases short, with 8 bases between. Germline CDR1 and CDR2: SGDLS and YYNGEE.